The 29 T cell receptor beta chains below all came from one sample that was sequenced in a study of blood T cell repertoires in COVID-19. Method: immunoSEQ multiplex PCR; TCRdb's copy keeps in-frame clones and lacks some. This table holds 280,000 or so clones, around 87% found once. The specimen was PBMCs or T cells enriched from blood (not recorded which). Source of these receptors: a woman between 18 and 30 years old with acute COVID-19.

The CDR3 DNA follows: TGCGCCAGCTGGAGAGGAGACGGTATCTATGGCTACACCTTC. Translation: CASWRGDGIYGYTF. The J gene is TRBJ1-2, the V gene TRBV10-2; D is uncertain. The CDR3 is made up of 14 amino acids. V was trimmed by 8 bases and J by 4 bases, leaving 17 bases between them. From germline, CDR1 is WSHSY and CDR2 SAAADI.

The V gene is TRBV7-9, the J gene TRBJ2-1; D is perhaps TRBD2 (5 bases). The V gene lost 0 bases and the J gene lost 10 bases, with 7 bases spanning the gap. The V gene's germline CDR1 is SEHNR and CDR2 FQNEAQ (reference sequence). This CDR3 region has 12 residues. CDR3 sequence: CASSLAGLEQFF. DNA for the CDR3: TGTGCCAGCAGCTTAGCCGGACTCGAGCAGTTCTTC.

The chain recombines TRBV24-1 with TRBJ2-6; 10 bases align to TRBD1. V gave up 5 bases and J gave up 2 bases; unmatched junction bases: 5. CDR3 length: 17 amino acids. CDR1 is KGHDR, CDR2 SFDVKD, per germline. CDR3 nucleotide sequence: TGTGCCACCAGTGGGGGACAGGGGAGGACTGGGGCCAACGTCCTGACTTTC. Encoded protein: CATSGGQGRTGANVLTF.

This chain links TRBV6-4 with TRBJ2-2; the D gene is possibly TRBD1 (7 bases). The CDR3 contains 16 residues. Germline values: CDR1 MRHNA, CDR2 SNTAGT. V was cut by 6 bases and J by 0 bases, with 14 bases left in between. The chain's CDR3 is CASRPQGEANTGELFF. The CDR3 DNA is TGTGCCAGCAGACCCCAGGGGGAGGCGAACACCGGGGAGCTGTTTTTT.

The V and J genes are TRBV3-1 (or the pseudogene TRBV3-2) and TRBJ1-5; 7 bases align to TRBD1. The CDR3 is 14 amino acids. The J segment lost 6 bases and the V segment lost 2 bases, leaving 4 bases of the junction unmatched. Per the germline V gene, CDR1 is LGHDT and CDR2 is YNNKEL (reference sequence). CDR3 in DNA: TGTGCCAGCAGCCAAAACTCAGGGGGTCAGCCCCAGCATTTT. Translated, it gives CASSQNSGGQPQHF.

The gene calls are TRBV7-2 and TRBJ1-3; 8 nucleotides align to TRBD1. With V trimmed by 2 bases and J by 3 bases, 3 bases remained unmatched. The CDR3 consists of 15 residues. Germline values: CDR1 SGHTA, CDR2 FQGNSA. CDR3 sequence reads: CASSLQGAVGNTIYF. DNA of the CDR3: TGTGCCAGCAGCTTACAGGGGGCTGTTGGAAACACCATATATTTT.

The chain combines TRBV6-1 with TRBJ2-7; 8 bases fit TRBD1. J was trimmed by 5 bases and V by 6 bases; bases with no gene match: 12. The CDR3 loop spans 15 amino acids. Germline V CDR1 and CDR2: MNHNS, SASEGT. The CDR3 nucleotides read TGTGCCAGCAGGGTCGACAGGGGAAGTGTGGACGAGCAGTACTTC. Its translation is CASRVDRGSVDEQYF.

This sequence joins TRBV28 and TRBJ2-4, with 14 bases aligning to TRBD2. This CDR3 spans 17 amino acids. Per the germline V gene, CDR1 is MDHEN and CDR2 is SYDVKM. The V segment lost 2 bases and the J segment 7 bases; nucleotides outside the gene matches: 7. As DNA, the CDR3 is TGTGCCAGCAGTTTACCCCGGACTAGCGGGAGGTCGAACATTCAGTACTTC. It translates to CASSLPRTSGRSNIQYF.

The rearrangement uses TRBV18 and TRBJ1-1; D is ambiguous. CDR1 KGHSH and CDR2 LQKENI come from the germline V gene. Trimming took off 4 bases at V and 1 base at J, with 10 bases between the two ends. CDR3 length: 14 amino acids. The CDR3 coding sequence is TGTGCCAGCTCACGGGAGCATCGGAACACTGAAGCTTTCTTT. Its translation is CASSREHRNTEAFF.

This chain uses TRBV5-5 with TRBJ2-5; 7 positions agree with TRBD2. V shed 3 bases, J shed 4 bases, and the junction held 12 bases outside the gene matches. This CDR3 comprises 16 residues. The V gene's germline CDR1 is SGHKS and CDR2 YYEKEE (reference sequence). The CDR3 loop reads CASSSLVGGHRETQYF. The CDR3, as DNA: TGTGCCAGCAGCTCCCTGGTGGGAGGGCATCGAGAGACCCAGTACTTC.

The CDR3 DNA reads as TGTGCCAGCAGCGAAAGGAGACAGGGAGAAGCTGGGGCCAACGTCCTGACTTTC. This codes for CASSERRQGEAGANVLTF. This sequence joins TRBV11-2 and TRBJ2-6; 7 positions match TRBD1. This CDR3 contains 18 residues. The V segment lost 5 bases and the J segment 2 bases; nucleotides outside the gene matches: 12. CDR1 and CDR2 from the germline V gene are SGHAT and FQNNGV.

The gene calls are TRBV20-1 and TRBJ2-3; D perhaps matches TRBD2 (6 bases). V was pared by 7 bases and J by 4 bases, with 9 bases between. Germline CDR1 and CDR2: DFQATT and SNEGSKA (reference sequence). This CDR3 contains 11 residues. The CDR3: CSGLAADTQYF. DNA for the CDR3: TGCAGTGGTTTAGCGGCAGATACGCAGTATTTT.

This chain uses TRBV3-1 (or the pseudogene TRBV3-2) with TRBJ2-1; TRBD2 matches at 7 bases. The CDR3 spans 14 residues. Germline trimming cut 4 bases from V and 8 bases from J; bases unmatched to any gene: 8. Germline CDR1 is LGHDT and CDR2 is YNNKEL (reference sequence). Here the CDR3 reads CASSRGGALDEQFF. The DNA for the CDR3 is TGTGCCAGCAGCCGGGGAGGGGCGTTGGATGAGCAGTTCTTC.

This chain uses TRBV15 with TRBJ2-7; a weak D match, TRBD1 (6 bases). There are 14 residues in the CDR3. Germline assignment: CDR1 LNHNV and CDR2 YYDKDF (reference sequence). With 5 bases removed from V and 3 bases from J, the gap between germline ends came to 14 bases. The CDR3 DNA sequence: TGTGCCACCAGCCGGACAGTTGGCGGCTACGAGCAGTACTTC. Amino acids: CATSRTVGGYEQYF.

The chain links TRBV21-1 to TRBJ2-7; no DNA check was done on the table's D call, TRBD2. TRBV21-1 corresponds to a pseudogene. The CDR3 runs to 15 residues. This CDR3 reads CASSKVSGTPYEQYF. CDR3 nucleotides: TGTGCCAGCAGCAAGGTCAGCGGGACCCCCTACGAGCAGTACTTC.

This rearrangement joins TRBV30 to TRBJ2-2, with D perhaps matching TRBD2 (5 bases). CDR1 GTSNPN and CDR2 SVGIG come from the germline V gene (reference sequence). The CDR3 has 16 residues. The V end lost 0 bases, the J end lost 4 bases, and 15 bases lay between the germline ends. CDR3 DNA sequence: TGTGCCTGGAGTGTAGTTGTTAGCGACGGCACCGGGGAGCTGTTTTTT. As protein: CAWSVVVSDGTGELFF.

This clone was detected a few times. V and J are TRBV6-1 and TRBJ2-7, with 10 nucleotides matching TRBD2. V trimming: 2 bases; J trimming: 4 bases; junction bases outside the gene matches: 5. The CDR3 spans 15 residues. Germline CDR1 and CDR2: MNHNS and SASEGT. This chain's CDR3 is CASSEFQTSGYEQYF. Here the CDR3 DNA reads TGTGCCAGCAGTGAATTCCAGACTAGCGGGTACGAGCAGTACTTC.

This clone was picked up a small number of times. As DNA, the CDR3 is TGCGCCAGCAGCCAAGGTCCGGGTTTAACCCCTGGCTACACCTTC. Protein sequence: CASSQGPGLTPGYTF. The rearrangement joins TRBV4-1 to TRBJ1-2; D call uncertain. V was clipped by 1 base and J by 7 bases, with 16 bases between them. The length of the CDR3 is 15 residues. Per the germline V gene, CDR1 is MGHRA and CDR2 is YSYEKL.

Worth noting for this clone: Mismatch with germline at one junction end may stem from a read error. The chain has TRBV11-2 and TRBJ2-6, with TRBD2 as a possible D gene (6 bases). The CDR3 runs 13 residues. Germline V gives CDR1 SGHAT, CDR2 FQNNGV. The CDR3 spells CASSFDGGNVLTF. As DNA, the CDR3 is TGTGCCAGCAGCTTCGACGGGGGCAACGTCCTGACTTTC.

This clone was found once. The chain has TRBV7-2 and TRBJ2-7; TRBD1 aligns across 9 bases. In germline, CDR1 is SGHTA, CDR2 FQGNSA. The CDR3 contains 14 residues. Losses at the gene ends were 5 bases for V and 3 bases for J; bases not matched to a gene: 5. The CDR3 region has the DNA TGTGCCAGCAGCGGGCCGGGACAGGGCTACGAGCAGTACTTC. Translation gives CASSGPGQGYEQYF.

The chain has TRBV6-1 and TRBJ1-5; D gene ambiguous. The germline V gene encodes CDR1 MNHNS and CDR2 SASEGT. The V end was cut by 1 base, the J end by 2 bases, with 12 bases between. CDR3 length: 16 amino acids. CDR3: CASSEEAGLGNQPQHF. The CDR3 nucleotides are TGTGCCAGCAGTGAAGAGGCAGGACTAGGCAATCAGCCCCAGCATTTT.

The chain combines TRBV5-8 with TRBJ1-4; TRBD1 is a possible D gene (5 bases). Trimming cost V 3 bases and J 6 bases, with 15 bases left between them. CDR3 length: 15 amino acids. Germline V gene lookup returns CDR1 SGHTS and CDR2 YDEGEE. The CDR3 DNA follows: TGTGCCAGCAGCTCAAGGGGCCCGATCGATGAAAAACTGTTTTTT. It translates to CASSSRGPIDEKLFF.

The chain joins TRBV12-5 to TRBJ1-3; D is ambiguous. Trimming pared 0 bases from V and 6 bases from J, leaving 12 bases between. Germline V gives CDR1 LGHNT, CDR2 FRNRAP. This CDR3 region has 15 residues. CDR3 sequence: CASGLVPRLENTIYF. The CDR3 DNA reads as TGTGCTAGTGGTTTGGTACCCAGACTTGAAAACACCATATATTTT.

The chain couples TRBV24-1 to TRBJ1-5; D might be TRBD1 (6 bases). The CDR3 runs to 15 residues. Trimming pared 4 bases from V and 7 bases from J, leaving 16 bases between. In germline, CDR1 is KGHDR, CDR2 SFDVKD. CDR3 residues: CATSDRTGPGQPQHF. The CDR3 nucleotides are TGTGCCACCAGTGACCGCACAGGGCCAGGGCAGCCCCAGCATTTT.

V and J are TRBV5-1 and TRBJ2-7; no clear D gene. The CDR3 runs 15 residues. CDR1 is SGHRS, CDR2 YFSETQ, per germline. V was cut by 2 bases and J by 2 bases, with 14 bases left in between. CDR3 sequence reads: CASSLGHSRTYEQYF. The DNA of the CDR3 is TGCGCCAGCAGCTTAGGCCACAGCCGAACCTACGAGCAGTACTTC.

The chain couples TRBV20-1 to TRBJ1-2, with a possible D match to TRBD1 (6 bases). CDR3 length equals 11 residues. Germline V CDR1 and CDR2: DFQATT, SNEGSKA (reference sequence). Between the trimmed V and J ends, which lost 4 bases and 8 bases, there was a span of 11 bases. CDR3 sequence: CSATGQRGYTF. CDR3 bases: TGCAGTGCTACCGGACAGCGGGGCTACACCTTC.

The CDR3, as DNA: TGTGCCATCAGTGGTTTAGGGGTCGACACTGAAGCTTTCTTT. It translates to CAISGLGVDTEAFF. This chain uses TRBV10-3 with TRBJ1-1, with a possible D match to TRBD1 (5 bases). Trimming pared 4 bases from V and 3 bases from J, leaving 12 bases between. From germline, CDR1 is ENHRY and CDR2 SYGVKD. The CDR3 extends over 14 amino acids.

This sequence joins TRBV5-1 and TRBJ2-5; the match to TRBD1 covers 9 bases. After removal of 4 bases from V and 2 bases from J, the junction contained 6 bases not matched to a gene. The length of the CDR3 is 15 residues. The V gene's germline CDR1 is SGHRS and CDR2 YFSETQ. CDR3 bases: TGCGCCAGCAGCCCCTACGGGACAGGGCAAGAGACCCAGTACTTC. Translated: CASSPYGTGQETQYF.

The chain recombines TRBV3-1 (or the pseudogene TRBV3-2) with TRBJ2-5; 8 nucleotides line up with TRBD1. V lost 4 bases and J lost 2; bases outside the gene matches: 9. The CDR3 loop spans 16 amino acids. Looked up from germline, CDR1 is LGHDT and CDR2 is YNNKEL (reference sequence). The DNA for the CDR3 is TGTGCCAGCAGCCGCAGGGGGCGCGGGTTACAAGAGACCCAGTACTTC. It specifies CASSRRGRGLQETQYF.